The entry below describes one T cell receptor beta chain. The CDR3 consists of 16 residues. Germline V lookup: CDR1 SGHVS, CDR2 FNYEAQ. V lost 1 base, J lost 5 bases, and 7 bases stayed unmatched. These data are taken from a study of technical replicates of blood from four donors. Produced via immunoSEQ multiplex PCR; TCRdb's table is partial and in-frame only. Of tens of thousands of clones in the sample, 95% were seen once. The clonotype originates from a human donor in good health. The V and J genes are TRBV7-6 and TRBJ2-1, with 8 bases that match TRBD1. Sequencing used T cells isolated from PBMCs. The CDR3 DNA reads TGTGCCAGCAGCTTAGTGGTGGGACAGGTTGACAATGAGCAGTTCTTC. This gives the protein CASSLVVGQVDNEQFF.